The clone carrying this T cell receptor (beta chain) was seen a single time. Its specificity is unknown. The sample originates from a study of T cell clones after liver transplantation. Whole-study context: Timepoints were pre-transplant, pre-withdrawal, and after withdrawal was completed or failed.

Using immunoSEQ multiplex PCR, the repertoire was profiled, and TCRdb retains in-frame clones only, with some absent. The sample has nearly 45,000 clones, roughly 84% seen once. Overall study findings and caveats: Post-transplant time points were not standardized, so conclusions are preliminary. The donor-reactive repertoire was only partly measurable in two subjects, lacking donor cells.

The ends lost 4 bases at V and 7 bases at J; junction bases unmatched: 7. The CDR3 loop spans 15 amino acids. Germline V gene sequence: CDR1 PRHDT, CDR2 FYEKMQ (reference sequence). The sample was CD4+ T cells from blood, taken 24 months after liver transplant. The source of this sequence is a human patient who received a liver transplant. Some T cells may trace back to the graft donor. The chain employs TRBV13 and TRBJ2-5; 12 bases are shared with TRBD1. Written as DNA, the CDR3 is TGTGCCAGCAGCTGGCGGGACAGGGGGCTTGGGACCCAGTACTTC. Translating gives CASSWRDRGLGTQYF.